A selection of T cell receptor beta chains follows, all from one sample in a study of blood T cell repertoires in COVID-19. TCRdb's table, derived via immunoSEQ multiplex PCR, lists solely in-frame clones and lacks some. The table has 120,000 to 150,000 clones, roughly four fifths seen once. The sample comprised peripheral blood. The receptor set was obtained from a human donor with acute or convalescent COVID-19. The donor label of this sample is uncertain. The CDR3 runs from the conserved cysteine through the conserved F or W. A D gene is named only where the DNA matches it firmly. Clone size, where shown, is once, few, many, or a class for clones that have expanded.

TRBV11-2	few	TRBD2	14	TRBJ2-1	TGTGCCAGCAGGCGCGGGGGGGCAGACAGTGAGCAGTTCTTC	CASRRGGADSEQFF
TRBV11-2	NA	TRBD1	13	TRBJ1-2	TGTGCCAGCAGCCGAACAGGGGTCTATGGCTACACCTTC	CASSRTGVYGYTF
TRBV2	NA	NA	13	TRBJ1-5	TGTGCCAGCAGTGTGGGTGAACAGGTGCGCCAGCATTTT	CASSVGEQVRQHF
TRBV3-1/TRBV3-2	NA	TRBD2	16	TRBJ2-7	TGTGCCAGCAGCCACCATAGCGGGGGGGCTAAGAACGAGCAGTACTTC	CASSHHSGGAKNEQYF
TRBV6-5	NA	NA	16	TRBJ1-5	TGTGCCAGCAGTTCCCGCGATGAGGTGAGCAATCAGCCCCAGCATTTT	CASSSRDEVSNQPQHF
TRBV2	NA	TRBD1	16	TRBJ1-2	TGTGCCAGCAGTCAAAATCCGGGACAGGGGACTTATGGCTACACCTTC	CASSQNPGQGTYGYTF
TRBV21-1	NA	NA	19	TRBJ1-3	TGTGCCAGGGCGACCGGGACAGGGGATACTCTGGTTATCCGGAACACCATATATTTT	CARATGTGDTLVIRNTIYF
TRBV6-1	NA	NA	14	TRBJ1-2	TGTGCCAGCAGTGAAGCAGACACTAACTATGGCTACACCTTC	CASSEADTNYGYTF
TRBV6-5	NA	TRBD1	15	TRBJ1-5	TGTGCCAGCAGTTCCCGGGACAGGGGCGATCAGCCCCAGCATTTT	CASSSRDRGDQPQHF
TRBV15	NA	NA	14	TRBJ2-7	TGTGCCACCAGCAGAGATGTAGCAGCCTACGAGCAGTACTTC	CATSRDVAAYEQYF
TRBV7-9	NA	TRBD1	17	TRBJ2-2	TGTGCCAGCAGCCCCTCCTTGGACAGGGGGTTGACCGGGGAGCTGTTTTTT	CASSPSLDRGLTGELFF
TRBV6-5	NA	TRBD2	15	TRBJ2-3	TGTGCCAGCAGGGATCTAGCGGGGAGAACAGATACGCAGTATTTT	CASRDLAGRTDTQYF
TRBV15	NA	TRBD1	15	TRBJ1-3	TGTGCCACCAGCCCTATGACAGGGCATGGAAACACCATATATTTT	CATSPMTGHGNTIYF
TRBV28	NA	NA	14	TRBJ2-7	TGTGCCAGCAGTGCGCCAGGGAATTACCACGAGCAGTACTTC	CASSAPGNYHEQYF
TRBV5-8	NA	NA	14	TRBJ2-3	TGTGCCAGCAGCTTGGATCAGGGCACAGATACGCAGTATTTT	CASSLDQGTDTQYF
TRBV19	NA	NA	14	TRBJ1-2	TGTGCCAGTAGTACGCCAGGTTTAAACCTGGGCTACACCTTC	CASSTPGLNLGYTF
TRBV10-1	NA	TRBD2	16	TRBJ2-3	TGCGCCAGCAGCGACTCTAGCGGGGGGGGGACAGATACGCAGTATTTT	CASSDSSGGGTDTQYF
TRBV11-2	NA	NA	15	TRBJ1-4	TGTGCCAGCAGCTTAGTGGGCAGGAATAATGAAAAACTGTTTTTT	CASSLVGRNNEKLFF
TRBV19	NA	NA	14	TRBJ1-3	TGTGCCAGTACCGTCCTTAGCTCTGGAAACACCATATATTTT	CASTVLSSGNTIYF
TRBV12-5	once	TRBD1	14	TRBJ1-1	TGTGCTAGTGGTTTCAGCCAGACAGGGCTGGAAGCTTTCTTT	CASGFSQTGLEAFF
TRBV4-2	NA	TRBD1	15	TRBJ1-4	TGTGCCAGCAGCCCCACGACAGGGGGAGGTGAAAAACTGTTTTTT	CASSPTTGGGEKLFF
TRBV9	NA	TRBD1	17	TRBJ2-3	TGTGCCAGCAGCGATTCCTTGGACAGGGGAAGCACAGATACGCAGTATTTT	CASSDSLDRGSTDTQYF
TRBV7-3	NA	NA	13	TRBJ1-1	TGTGCCAGCAGCTTCGGGGGAAGCACTGAAGCTTTCTTT	CASSFGGSTEAFF
TRBV6-5	NA	NA	14	TRBJ1-2	TGTGCCAGCAGTTACGCAGGGGTTGGCTATGGCTACACCTTC	CASSYAGVGYGYTF
TRBV29-1	NA	TRBD1	13	TRBJ1-2	TGCAGCGTTGGCGGGACAGATAACTATGGCTACACCTTC	CSVGGTDNYGYTF
TRBV28	NA	NA	14	TRBJ1-2	TGTGCCAGCAGCCACGAGAAGACTAACTATGGCTACACCTTC	CASSHEKTNYGYTF
TRBV2	NA	NA	14	TRBJ2-5	TGTGCCAGCAGCGCCCGGGGAGGAGAAGAGACCCAGTACTTC	CASSARGGEETQYF
TRBV6-5	NA	TRBD1	15	TRBJ2-7	TGTGCCAGCAGAGCCGGGGACAGTCACTCCTACGAGCAGTACTTC	CASRAGDSHSYEQYF
TRBV5-1	once	NA	13	TRBJ1-2	TGCGCCAGCAGCTCCTCAGCGAACTATGGCTACACCTTC	CASSSSANYGYTF
TRBV5-6	NA	NA	15	TRBJ2-3	TGTGCCAGCAGCTTGGGACAGTCTTTCGGAGATACGCAGTATTTT	CASSLGQSFGDTQYF
TRBV6-2/TRBV6-3	NA	TRBD1	17	TRBJ1-5	TGTGCCAGCAGTCGCCGCCACGGGACAGGGATCAATCAGCCCCAGCATTTT	CASSRRHGTGINQPQHF
TRBV4-1	NA	TRBD2	14	TRBJ2-5	TGCGCCAGCAGCCGACTAGCGGTCCAAGAGACCCAGTACTTC	CASSRLAVQETQYF
TRBV3-1/TRBV3-2	NA	NA	18	TRBJ2-7	TGTGCCAGCAGCCAAAATAACTTTCCGGGACTGGAATCCTACGAGCAGTACTTC	CASSQNNFPGLESYEQYF
TRBV3-1/TRBV3-2	NA	TRBD1	13	TRBJ1-1	TGTGCCAGCGGGACAGGGACTAACCCTGAAGCTTTCTTT	CASGTGTNPEAFF
TRBV9	NA	NA	13	TRBJ2-7	TGTGCCAGCAGCGTAGGGGCAGGTCTCGAGCAGTACTTC	CASSVGAGLEQYF
TRBV5-1	NA	TRBD1	15	TRBJ2-5	TGCGCCAGCAGCATAAGACAGGGGGCGCAGGAGACCCAGTACTTC	CASSIRQGAQETQYF
TRBV18	NA	TRBD1	15	TRBJ1-1	TGTGCCAGCTCACCACGGACAGGGGTGAACACTGAAGCTTTCTTT	CASSPRTGVNTEAFF
TRBV5-1	NA	NA	15	TRBJ2-7	TGCGCCAGCAGCGGTAGGACAGATCCCCCCTACGAGCAGTACTTC	CASSGRTDPPYEQYF
TRBV9	NA	NA	14	TRBJ1-1	TGTGCCAGCAGCGTAGACAGTTTAAACACTGAAGCTTTCTTT	CASSVDSLNTEAFF
TRBV13	once	TRBD2	16	TRBJ2-7	TGTGCCAGCAGCTCTAAGGGCGGGGGGTTCTCCTACGAGCAGTACTTC	CASSSKGGGFSYEQYF
TRBV5-1	few	TRBD1	16	TRBJ1-1	TGCGCCAGCAGCTCAAACCCGACAGGGAGAAACACTGAAGCTTTCTTT	CASSSNPTGRNTEAFF
TRBV30	NA	TRBD2	14	TRBJ2-7	TGTGCCTGGAGTGTAAGCGGGGGGAAGATCGAGCAGTACTTC	CAWSVSGGKIEQYF
TRBV10-3	NA	NA	14	TRBJ1-2	TGTGCCATCAACTCCCCGACACTCAACTATGGCTACACCTTC	CAINSPTLNYGYTF
TRBV5-5	NA	NA	15	TRBJ2-7	TGTGCCAGCAGCTTGGTTTGGGACACGTCCTACGAGCAGTACTTC	CASSLVWDTSYEQYF
TRBV19	NA	TRBD1	15	TRBJ1-1	TGTGCCAGTAGTATAGAAGGACAGGCGAACACTGAAGCTTTCTTT	CASSIEGQANTEAFF
TRBV7-2	many	NA	13	TRBJ1-5	TGTGCCAGCAGAAGCCCCACGGACTCCCCCCAGCATTTT	CASRSPTDSPQHF
TRBV5-1	few	NA	14	TRBJ2-3	TGCGCCAGCAGCGGTGGGGCCAGCACAGATACGCAGTATTTT	CASSGGASTDTQYF
TRBV7-2	NA	NA	14	TRBJ2-5	TGTGCCAGCAGCTTTAGCACCCTAGAAGAGACCCAGTACTTC	CASSFSTLEETQYF
TRBV6-6	once	NA	14	TRBJ2-7	TGTGCCACTAGGAGCAGATTCGGGACCTACGAGCAGTACTTC	CATRSRFGTYEQYF
TRBV4-1	NA	NA	17	TRBJ2-4	TGCGCCAGCAGCCAAGGTACGGGCCGGGGAGCCAAAAACATTCAGTACTTC	CASSQGTGRGAKNIQYF
TRBV9	NA	TRBD1	15	TRBJ1-2	TGTGCCAGCACCAGTCACGGGGGACAGCTAGATGGCTACACCTTC	CASTSHGGQLDGYTF
TRBV27	NA	TRBD1	13	TRBJ1-2	TGTGCCAGCAGTTTTTGGGACAGAGATGGCTACACCTTC	CASSFWDRDGYTF
TRBV2	NA	TRBD2	14	TRBJ2-5	TGTGCCAGCAAGGAGGGACTAGCAAAAGAGACCCAGTACTTC	CASKEGLAKETQYF
TRBV7-2	NA	NA	13	TRBJ1-1	TGTGCCAGCAGCTTGCACAGGGATGCCGAAGCTTTCTTT	CASSLHRDAEAFF
TRBV7-2	NA	TRBD2	16	TRBJ2-7	TGTGCCAGCAGCTTAGTAGCGGGGGGAGGCTGGCGGGAGCAGTACTTC	CASSLVAGGGWREQYF